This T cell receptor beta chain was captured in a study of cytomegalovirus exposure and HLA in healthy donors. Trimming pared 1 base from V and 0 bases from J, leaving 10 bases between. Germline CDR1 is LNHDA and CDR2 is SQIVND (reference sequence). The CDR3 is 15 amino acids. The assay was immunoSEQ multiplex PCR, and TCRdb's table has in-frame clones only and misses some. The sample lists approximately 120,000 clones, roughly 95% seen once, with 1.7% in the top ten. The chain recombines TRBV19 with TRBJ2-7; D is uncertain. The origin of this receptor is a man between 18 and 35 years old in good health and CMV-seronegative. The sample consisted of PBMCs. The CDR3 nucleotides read TGTGCCAGTAGTATAGCTGATACGAGCTCCTACGAGCAGTACTTC. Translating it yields CASSIADTSSYEQYF.